The 27 T cell receptor beta chains listed next were all sequenced from one sample in a study of OX40 agonist ivuxolimab in advanced cancers. Produced via immunoSEQ multiplex PCR; TCRdb's table is partial and in-frame only. The sample lists some 62,000 clones, approximately 79% occurring once. Specimen: CD4+ or CD8+ T cells sorted from blood, collected in a trial of the OX40 agonist ivuxolimab. All receptors derive from an adult with an advanced solid tumor such as melanoma, head and neck, liver or kidney cancer.

CDR3 sequence: CASSVGRGPNTGELFF. CDR3 DNA sequence: TGTGCCAGCAGCGTAGGTCGGGGTCCGAACACCGGGGAGCTGTTTTTT. The genes are TRBV9 and TRBJ2-2; TRBD2 is a possible D gene (5 bases). CDR1 and CDR2 (germline): SGDLS, YYNGEE. The length of the CDR3 is 16 residues. V lost 0 bases, J lost 0 bases, and 9 bases lay in between.

The chain recombines TRBV29-1 with TRBJ1-2; D perhaps matches TRBD1 (5 bases). Trimming pared 6 bases from V and 8 bases from J, leaving 22 bases between. Germline V gene lookup returns CDR1 SQVTM and CDR2 ANQGSEA. This CDR3 contains 14 residues. In nucleotides, the CDR3 is TGCAGCGTAACATCTGACAGACCCGAAGCCGGCTACACCTTC. Protein sequence: CSVTSDRPEAGYTF.

The chain links TRBV5-4 to TRBJ2-3; D tentatively reads TRBD1 or TRBD2 (5 bases each). This CDR3 spans 15 amino acids. CDR1 SGHNT and CDR2 YYREEE come from the germline V gene (reference sequence). Trimming cost V 0 bases and J 1 base, with 9 bases left between them. In DNA form, the CDR3 reads TGTGCCAGCAGCTTGGGAGTGGGGGGCACAGATACGCAGTATTTT. Amino acid sequence: CASSLGVGGTDTQYF.

This clone appeared a single time. J is TRBJ1-6 and V is TRBV7-2; TRBD1 might be the D (6 bases). CDR1 SGHTA and CDR2 FQGNSA come from the germline V gene. Trimming took 2 bases from V and 5 from J, leaving 13 bases between them. This CDR3 has 16 amino acids. The CDR3 protein is CASSLRGHFDNSPLHF. CDR3 DNA sequence: TGTGCCAGCAGCTTAAGGGGACATTTCGATAATTCACCCCTCCACTTT.

The CDR3 spells CASSLERSGTDTQYF. The CDR3 nucleotides read TGTGCCAGCAGTTTGGAGAGGTCAGGGACAGATACGCAGTATTTT. This chain connects TRBV27 to TRBJ2-3, with a weak D call TRBD1 (5 bases). This CDR3 spans 15 amino acids. The V end was cut by 3 bases, the J end by 3 bases, with 13 bases between. Germline V gives CDR1 MNHEY, CDR2 SMNVEV (reference sequence).

In regard to this clone: Mismatch with germline at one junction end may stem from a read error. The chain recombines TRBV2 with TRBJ2-1, with 10 nucleotides matching TRBD2. The CDR3 sequence is 17 residues long. Germline V gene data show CDR1 as SNHLY and CDR2 as FYNNEI. The DNA for the CDR3 is TGTGCCAGCAGGGAAGCTCCCCTAGCGGGAGAGTACAATGAGCAGTTCTTC. Its protein product is CASREAPLAGEYNEQFF. The full variable domain, with the rest looked up from reference TRBV2 and TRBJ2-1, is EPEVTQTPSHQVTQMGQEVILRCVPISNHLYFYWYRQILGQKVEFLVSFYNNEISEKSEIFDDQFSVERPDGSNFTLKIRSTKLEDSAMYFCASREAPLAGEYNEQFFGPGTRLTVL.

The chain links TRBV28 to TRBJ2-5; 7 bases match TRBD1. J lost 4 bases, V lost 6 bases, and 8 bases had no gene match. Per the germline V gene, CDR1 is MDHEN and CDR2 is SYDVKM. This CDR3 is built from 14 residues. Written as DNA, the CDR3 is TGTGCCAGCAGGACAGGGTATGGAGGAGAGACCCAGTACTTC. Residues: CASRTGYGGETQYF. The full variable domain, rest sourced from reference TRBV28 and TRBJ2-5, is DVKVTQSSRYLVKRTGEKVFLECVQDMDHENMFWYRQDPGLGLRLIYFSYDVKMKEKGDIPEGYSVSREKKERFSLILESASTNQTSMYLCASRTGYGGETQYFGPGTRLLVL.

The chain uses TRBV29-1 and TRBJ2-1, with D perhaps given as TRBD1 or TRBD2 (5 bases each). This CDR3 region has 14 residues. With 8 bases removed from V and 0 bases from J, the gap between germline ends came to 14 bases. Germline V gene sequence: CDR1 SQVTM, CDR2 ANQGSEA. CDR3 loop: CSPWGTGSYNEQFF. The CDR3 DNA is TGCAGCCCTTGGGGGACGGGCTCCTACAATGAGCAGTTCTTC.

The CDR3 DNA follows: TGTGCCATCAGGTGGGGACAGGGAGTCGAGCAGTACTTC. This gives the protein CAIRWGQGVEQYF. V and J are TRBV10-3 and TRBJ2-7; 9 bases match TRBD1. V was pared by 6 bases and J by 6 bases, with 6 bases of the junction left unmatched. The germline CDR1 and CDR2 sequences are ENHRY and SYGVKD. The CDR3 sequence is 13 residues long.

The J gene is TRBJ1-4, the V gene TRBV28; TRBD1 is a possible D gene (5 bases). This CDR3 is 17 amino acids long. From germline, CDR1 is MDHEN and CDR2 SYDVKM. V lost 7 bases and J 3 bases, leaving 21 bases between the germline ends. DNA for the CDR3: TGTGCCAGCACCCTTTATCAAAGACGGGGGGCTAATGAAAAACTGTTTTTT. Protein: CASTLYQRRGANEKLFF.

This chain uses TRBV11-3 with TRBJ2-2; the match to TRBD1 covers 8 bases. Germline CDR1 SGHNT, CDR2 YENEEA. The CDR3 runs 16 residues. V shed 5 bases, J shed 3 bases, and the junction held 8 bases outside the gene matches. CDR3 protein: CASSPYDRGDTGELFF. CDR3 DNA: TGTGCCAGCAGCCCGTATGACAGGGGCGACACCGGGGAGCTGTTTTTT.

V and J are TRBV7-3 and TRBJ2-7, with a weak D call TRBD2 (6 bases). The CDR3 is 14 amino acids. V lost 2 bases to trimming and J lost 3 bases, with 11 bases between them. The germline CDR1 and CDR2 sequences are SGHTA and FQGTGA. The CDR3 DNA follows: TGTGCCAGCAGCTTATCCGGGACTCACTACGAGCAGTACTTC. Translating gives CASSLSGTHYEQYF.

The chain joins TRBV30 to TRBJ2-1; no definite D call. V was trimmed by 0 bases and J by 3 bases, leaving 15 bases between them. The germline CDR1 and CDR2 sequences are GTSNPN and SVGIG (reference sequence). The CDR3 has 16 amino acids. CDR3 DNA sequence: TGTGCCTGGAGTGTAGGCGTCGGCTCGGGCTACAATGAGCAGTTCTTC. It codes for CAWSVGVGSGYNEQFF.

V gene TRBV7-2 combines with J gene TRBJ2-1; 9 bases are a match to TRBD2. Losses at the gene ends were 3 bases for V and 6 bases for J; bases not matched to a gene: 9. Germline V lookup: CDR1 SGHTA, CDR2 FQGNSA. The CDR3 extends over 16 amino acids. DNA for the CDR3: TGTGCCAGCAGCTTCGGAGGGACTAGCCGCCGCAATGAGCAGTTCTTC. Its translation is CASSFGGTSRRNEQFF.

The count of this clone is one. The chain couples TRBV27 to TRBJ2-7; a weak D match, TRBD1 (5 bases). V dropped 8 bases and J dropped 2 bases, with 13 bases sitting between them. The CDR3 runs to 13 residues. The germline V gene encodes CDR1 MNHEY and CDR2 SMNVEV (reference sequence). The CDR3 nucleotides are TGTGCCAGCCGAAATGGACACCCCTACGAGCAGTACTTC. Amino acids: CASRNGHPYEQYF.

This rearrangement joins TRBV5-3 to TRBJ1-3; D uncertain. TRBV5-3 is treated as an ORF (open reading frame) with a function not yet certain. The CDR3 has 15 residues. Trimming cost V 0 bases and J 2 bases, with 9 bases left between them. DNA of the CDR3: TGTGCCAGAAGCTTGGCCTTTGGCCCTGGAAACACCATATATTTT. Protein sequence: CARSLAFGPGNTIYF.

This clone has only a few counts. The chain has TRBV5-6 and TRBJ2-7, with a weak D call TRBD2 (5 bases). The V gene's germline CDR1 is SGHDT and CDR2 YYEEEE. The length of the CDR3 is 13 residues. The V end was cut by 3 bases, the J end by 2 bases, with 9 bases between. This CDR3 reads CASSSGVTYEQYF. The CDR3 DNA reads as TGTGCCAGCAGCTCCGGGGTTACCTACGAGCAGTACTTC.

The V gene is TRBV4-1, the J gene TRBJ2-7, with 9 bases matching TRBD2. V lost 0 bases, J lost 0 bases, and 3 bases stayed unmatched. CDR3 length equals 16 residues. Germline-derived CDR1 and CDR2 are MGHRA and YSYEKL. CDR3 sequence reads: CASSQELAGSSYEQYF. CDR3 in DNA: TGCGCCAGCAGCCAAGAACTAGCGGGCAGCTCCTACGAGCAGTACTTC.

The V call is TRBV19, the J call TRBJ2-7, with 9 bases lining up with TRBD1. With 3 bases clipped from V and 4 bases from J, the junction kept 7 bases outside the gene matches. CDR3 length equals 15 residues. Germline V CDR1 and CDR2: LNHDA, SQIVND (reference sequence). DNA of the CDR3: TGTGCCAGTAGTATTTCGGGACAGGGATTATACGAGCAGTACTTC. It is translated as CASSISGQGLYEQYF.

The rearrangement uses TRBV25-1 and TRBJ2-3, with D hard to call. The CDR3 totals 14 residues. Trimming stripped 2 bases from V and 7 bases from J, with 13 bases between. Germline CDR1 and CDR2: MGHDK and SYGVNS. CDR3 residues: CASSERANLHTQYF. The CDR3, as DNA: TGTGCCAGCAGTGAAAGGGCAAATCTACATACGCAGTATTTT.

This chain joins TRBV28 and TRBJ1-2, with D tentatively TRBD1 (5 bases). Germline values: CDR1 MDHEN, CDR2 SYDVKM. V lost 4 bases and J lost 2, with 23 bases in between. This CDR3 spans 18 amino acids. CDR3 sequence: CASSSIFRRDGENYGYTF. The CDR3 DNA reads TGTGCCAGCAGTTCTATATTCCGGAGGGACGGTGAAAACTATGGCTACACCTTC.

This chain links TRBV13 with TRBJ2-1; tentatively, D is TRBD2 (6 bases). Germline V lookup: CDR1 PRHDT, CDR2 FYEKMQ (reference sequence). This CDR3 is built from 16 residues. Between the trimmed V and J ends, which lost 1 base and 2 bases, there was a span of 12 bases. The CDR3 region is CASSLEAGRTYNEQFF. The CDR3 nucleotides read TGTGCCAGCAGCTTAGAAGCAGGGAGGACCTACAATGAGCAGTTCTTC.

The chain employs TRBV5-4 and TRBJ1-2; TRBD1 is a possible D gene (6 bases). The CDR3 runs to 16 residues. The V and J ends lost 0 bases and 8 bases respectively, with 20 bases between them. Germline V lookup: CDR1 SGHNT, CDR2 YYREEE (reference sequence). CDR3 residues: CASSLGAGGGRRGYTF. CDR3 DNA: TGTGCCAGCAGCTTGGGCGCCGGCGGGGGGCGGAGGGGCTACACCTTC.

The CDR3 bases are TGTGCCAGTACTCCCACAGGGTTAGGAAATCAGCCCCAGCATTTT. Its translation is CASTPTGLGNQPQHF. J is TRBJ1-5 and V is TRBV19, with D perhaps TRBD1 (6 bases). Germline V lookup: CDR1 LNHDA, CDR2 SQIVND (reference sequence). The CDR3 runs to 15 residues. V lost 7 bases and J 4 bases, leaving 17 bases between the germline ends.

The rearrangement links TRBV28 to TRBJ1-3, with D possibly TRBD1 on 6 matching bases. Deletions cut 6 bases from V and 4 bases from J, with 16 bases between. CDR3 length: 15 residues. The germline CDR1 and CDR2 sequences are MDHEN and SYDVKM. This CDR3 is CASSKGGASGNTIYF. In DNA, the CDR3 is TGTGCCAGCAGCAAGGGGGGGGCGTCGGGAAACACCATATATTTT.

The V and J genes are TRBV19 and TRBJ1-2, with TRBD1 identical over 7 bases. V lost 5 bases and J lost 4; bases outside the gene matches: 7. The CDR3 is 14 amino acids. From germline, CDR1 is LNHDA and CDR2 SQIVND (reference sequence). The CDR3 coding sequence is TGTGCCAGTAGTCCTCAGGGACAGTTCTATGGCTACACCTTC. Translation: CASSPQGQFYGYTF.

The chain links TRBV5-1 to TRBJ2-3; 9 nucleotides agree with TRBD2. V dropped 4 bases and J dropped 4; count of bases not matched to a gene: 10. The CDR3 totals 16 residues. CDR1 is SGHRS, CDR2 YFSETQ, per germline. Here the CDR3 reads CASSPYRLAGSDTQYF. The DNA for the CDR3 is TGCGCCAGCAGCCCTTATCGTCTAGCGGGGTCAGATACGCAGTATTTT.